This entry lists 32 T cell receptor beta chains sequenced from one sample in a study of blood T cell repertoires in COVID-19. The method was immunoSEQ multiplex PCR; TCRdb's version includes in-frame clones alone and lacks a portion of them. This sample carries around 58,000 clones, 88% of them seen once, and the ten largest clones take approximately 5%. Sequences were obtained from peripheral blood. The receptors stem from a human donor in a cohort sampled during active COVID-19.

This chain joins TRBV5-6 and TRBJ2-7; maybe TRBD1 (6 bases). This CDR3 is built from 14 residues. Germline assignment: CDR1 SGHDT and CDR2 YYEEEE. V shed 1 base and J shed 2 bases, with 10 bases lying between them. In DNA form, the CDR3 reads TGTGCCAGCAGCTTGCGTCGGACAGCCTACGAGCAGTACTTC. Residues: CASSLRRTAYEQYF.

The chain combines TRBV2 with TRBJ2-5, with D possibly being TRBD2 (6 bases). Per germline, CDR1 SNHLY and CDR2 FYNNEI. The CDR3 totals 14 residues. V gave up 6 bases and J gave up 2 bases, with 13 bases separating them. The CDR3: CASSTSTTQETQYF. The DNA of the CDR3 is TGTGCCAGCAGCACTAGCACAACACAAGAGACCCAGTACTTC.

V is TRBV2 and J is TRBJ1-4; 9 bases agree with TRBD1. The CDR3 is 12 residues long. CDR1 and CDR2 from the germline V gene are SNHLY and FYNNEI. The junction had 3 bases not matched to a gene; V was cut back by 6 bases and J by 10 bases. CDR3 region: CASREDRGKLFF. The CDR3 DNA follows: TGTGCCAGCAGAGAGGACAGGGGAAAACTGTTTTTT.

The chain recombines TRBV7-9 with TRBJ1-2; D is unresolved. The CDR3 has 14 amino acids. Germline V gene lookup returns CDR1 SEHNR and CDR2 FQNEAQ (reference sequence). The V end lost 1 base, the J end lost 7 bases, and 13 bases lay between the germline ends. CDR3 protein: CASSLEVAPGGYTF. The CDR3, as DNA: TGTGCCAGCAGCTTAGAGGTGGCACCGGGTGGCTACACCTTC.

The chain employs TRBV19 and TRBJ2-7; 10 bases match TRBD1. The CDR3 is made up of 15 amino acids. Trimming cost V 1 base and J 4 bases; bases outside gene matches: 4. Germline V gene lookup returns CDR1 LNHDA and CDR2 SQIVND (reference sequence). As DNA, the CDR3 is TGTGCCAGTAGTATAGGGACAGGGGGAAGTTACGAGCAGTACTTC. Translating it yields CASSIGTGGSYEQYF.

The genes are TRBV30 and TRBJ1-2; 10 nucleotides match TRBD1. The CDR3 extends over 17 amino acids. The germline gives CDR1 GTSNPN, CDR2 SVGIG (reference sequence). With 4 bases clipped from V and 8 bases from J, the junction kept 19 bases outside the gene matches. The CDR3 DNA follows: TGTGCCTGGATCGTCGGGGGACAGGGGAGAAATTCCTACGGCTACACCTTC. Protein product: CAWIVGGQGRNSYGYTF.

The chain uses TRBV19 and TRBJ2-1, with TRBD2 matching 7 bases. V lost 10 bases, J lost 0 bases, and 3 bases stayed unmatched. Germline CDR1 reads LNHDA; CDR2 reads SQIVND (reference sequence). The length of the CDR3 is 13 residues. CDR3 amino acids: CATGGSSYNEQFF. In DNA form, the CDR3 reads TGTGCCACCGGGGGGAGCTCCTACAATGAGCAGTTCTTC.

The sample holds a few counts of this clone. This chain links TRBV29-1 with TRBJ1-1; 7 nucleotides match TRBD1. Trimming took 6 bases from V and 5 from J; bases not matched to a gene: 6. The germline V gene has CDR1 SQVTM and CDR2 ANQGSEA. The CDR3 runs to 12 residues. DNA of the CDR3: TGCAGCGTAAAGACAGGGAGGACTGAAGCTTTCTTT. It codes for CSVKTGRTEAFF.

This sequence joins TRBV7-6 and TRBJ1-6; 7 nucleotides agree with TRBD1. The junction had 3 bases not matched to a gene; V was cut back by 4 bases and J by 6 bases. The CDR3 is made up of 14 amino acids. Germline V lookup: CDR1 SGHVS, CDR2 FNYEAQ. This CDR3 is CASSSGTANSPLHF. CDR3 in DNA: TGTGCCAGCAGCTCCGGGACAGCTAATTCACCCCTCCACTTT. Full variable domain (missing parts from reference TRBV7-6 and TRBJ1-6): GAGVSQSPRYKVTKRGQDVALRCDPISGHVSLYWYRQALGQGPEFLTYFNYEAQQDKSGLPNDRFSAERPEGSISTLTIQRTEQRDSAMYRCASSSGTANSPLHFGNGTRLTVT.

The chain is built from TRBV5-1 and TRBJ1-5; 8 nucleotides agree with TRBD1. After removal of 0 bases from V and 7 bases from J, the junction contained 3 bases not matched to a gene. Germline CDR1 and CDR2: SGHRS and YFSETQ. The CDR3 extends over 14 amino acids. The CDR3, as DNA: TGCGCCAGCAGCTTGGACAGGGGGGACCAGCCCCAGCATTTT. It translates to CASSLDRGDQPQHF.

This clone has just a few counts. V and J are TRBV6-2 or TRBV6-3 and TRBJ1-1; weak D call: TRBD1 (6 bases). The CDR3 totals 17 residues. Germline V gives CDR1 MNHEY, CDR2 SVGEGT. V lost 0 bases to trimming and J lost 1 base, with 15 bases between them. In DNA, the CDR3 is TGTGCCAGCAGTTACTCGGGGGCTAGGGTCGGGAACACTGAAGCTTTCTTT. Translated, it gives CASSYSGARVGNTEAFF.

The V call is TRBV25-1, the J call TRBJ1-6, with unresolved D. The V and J ends lost 3 bases and 6 bases respectively, with 3 bases between them. Germline assignment: CDR1 MGHDK and CDR2 SYGVNS. CDR3 length equals 12 residues. Here the CDR3 reads CASSDINSPLHF. The CDR3 region has the DNA TGTGCCAGCAGTGACATTAATTCACCCCTCCACTTT.

The V call is TRBV11-2, the J call TRBJ2-7; D is unclear. This CDR3 contains 12 residues. The V end lost 5 bases, the J end lost 7 bases, and 12 bases lay between the germline ends. Germline V gene lookup returns CDR1 SGHAT and CDR2 FQNNGV. The CDR3 DNA is TGTGCCAGCAGCATTAGCACCGGAGAGCAGTACTTC. It is translated as CASSISTGEQYF.

The CDR3 DNA follows: TGTGCCAGCAGCCCGGGACAGGGTGGCAATCAGCCCCAGCATTTT. Amino acid sequence: CASSPGQGGNQPQHF. The chain recombines TRBV9 with TRBJ1-5; TRBD1 matches 9 bases. The CDR3 sequence is 15 residues long. Trimming took 4 bases from V and 2 from J; bases not matched to a gene: 4. Germline CDR1 is SGDLS and CDR2 is YYNGEE.

CDR3 protein: CASSLDIPNTEAFF. DNA of the CDR3: TGTGCCAGCAGCCTGGACATCCCGAACACTGAAGCTTTCTTT. The chain employs TRBV6-2 or TRBV6-3 and TRBJ1-1; the D gene is possibly TRBD1 (5 bases). V was cut by 6 bases and J by 1 base, with 12 bases left in between. CDR3 length: 14 amino acids. Germline-derived CDR1 and CDR2 are MNHEY and SVGEGT.

V gene TRBV28 combines with J gene TRBJ2-6; TRBD2 might be the D (5 bases). CDR3 length: 18 residues. The V and J ends lost 2 bases and 0 bases respectively, with 14 bases between them. Germline loops: CDR1 MDHEN, CDR2 SYDVKM. CDR3 in amino acids: CASSLIGLLSSGANVLTF. Here the CDR3 DNA reads TGTGCCAGCAGTTTAATAGGACTTCTCAGCTCTGGGGCCAACGTCCTGACTTTC.

With regard to this clone: Other DNA sequences in this sample translate to the same CDR3. This sequence joins TRBV6-5 and TRBJ1-1; no reliable D call. Per germline, CDR1 MNHEY and CDR2 SVGAGI. Trimming cost V 2 bases and J 2 bases, with 9 bases left between them. The CDR3 is 14 amino acids. CDR3 residues: CASSYRGRNTEAFF. In DNA form, the CDR3 reads TGTGCCAGCAGTTACCGCGGGCGAAACACTGAAGCTTTCTTT.

This chain links TRBV7-6 with TRBJ2-7; 9 positions match TRBD2. Losses at the gene ends were 2 bases for V and 5 bases for J; bases not matched to a gene: 10. This CDR3 comprises 16 residues. Germline-derived CDR1 and CDR2 are SGHVS and FNYEAQ. CDR3 coding DNA: TGTGCCAGCAGCTTACAACCGGGACTAGCAATTAACGAGCAGTACTTC. It specifies CASSLQPGLAINEQYF.

This chain joins TRBV5-4 and TRBJ2-3; tentatively, D is TRBD1 (6 bases). The CDR3 sequence is 13 residues long. The V gene lost 3 bases and the J gene lost 6 bases, with 11 bases spanning the gap. Germline lookup yields CDR1 SGHNT and CDR2 YYREEE (reference sequence). The CDR3 loop is CASSWAGEDTQYF. The CDR3, as DNA: TGTGCCAGCAGCTGGGCAGGGGAGGATACGCAGTATTTT. The full variable domain, rest sourced from reference TRBV5-4 and TRBJ2-3, is ETGVTQSPTHLIKTRGQQVTLRCSSQSGHNTVSWYQQALGQGPQFIFQYYREEENGRGNFPPRFSGLQFPNYSSELNVNALELDDSALYLCASSWAGEDTQYFGPGTRLTVL.

The chain is built from TRBV15 and TRBJ2-1; tentative D call: TRBD1 (5 bases). Germline loops: CDR1 LNHNV, CDR2 YYDKDF (reference sequence). This CDR3 comprises 16 residues. Trimming shortened V by 1 base and J by 9 bases, and 19 bases separated the two germline ends. CDR3 nucleotides: TGTGCCACCAGCAGAGGCGTGGGGCAGGCCGGCCCTGAGCAGTTCTTC. Translated: CATSRGVGQAGPEQFF.

This sequence joins TRBV5-1 and TRBJ2-5, with TRBD1 matching 7 bases. Trimming removed 4 bases from V and 5 bases from J; junction bases left unmatched: 5. This CDR3 has 13 amino acids. The V gene's germline CDR1 is SGHRS and CDR2 YFSETQ. This CDR3 reads CASSRQGEETQYF. The CDR3 DNA reads as TGCGCCAGCAGCCGACAGGGAGAGGAGACCCAGTACTTC.

The chain is built from TRBV15 and TRBJ2-7; a possible D gene is TRBD1 (5 bases). Germline V gene sequence: CDR1 LNHNV, CDR2 YYDKDF (reference sequence). Trimming removed 1 base at V and 3 bases at J, with 13 bases between. This CDR3 region has 15 residues. Here the CDR3 DNA reads TGTGCCACCAGCAGAGGAGAAAGGGGTCTCTACGAGCAGTACTTC. Encoded protein: CATSRGERGLYEQYF. Complete variable domain (other parts from reference TRBV15 and TRBJ2-7): DAMVIQNPRYQVTQFGKPVTLSCSQTLNHNVMYWYQQKSSQAPKLLFHYYDKDFNNEADTPDNFQSRRPNTSFCFLDIRSPGLGDTAMYLCATSRGERGLYEQYFGPGTRLTVT.

The CDR3 coding sequence is TGTGCCAGCAGCCCCGTTCCGGGGAGTGGTGAAAAACTGTTTTTT. Translation: CASSPVPGSGEKLFF. The rearrangement uses TRBV14 and TRBJ1-4; D remains unclear. The CDR3 extends over 15 amino acids. Between the trimmed V and J ends, which lost 4 bases and 7 bases, there was a span of 16 bases. CDR1 is SGHDN and CDR2 is FVKESK in the germline V gene.

The chain uses TRBV6-5 and TRBJ1-5; D gene unclear. Trimming took off 0 bases at V and 5 bases at J, with 5 bases between the two ends. The germline V gene has CDR1 MNHEY and CDR2 SVGAGI. The length of the CDR3 is 13 residues. The CDR3 protein is CASSYSQDQPQHF. The CDR3 nucleotides read TGTGCCAGCAGTTACTCCCAGGATCAGCCCCAGCATTTT.

The chain carries TRBV7-9 and TRBJ1-6; D perhaps matches TRBD1 (6 bases). CDR1 and CDR2 from the germline V gene are SEHNR and FQNEAQ (reference sequence). V lost 3 bases to trimming and J lost 8 bases, with 8 bases between them. The CDR3 has 13 residues. CDR3 sequence reads: CASSFPGDSPLHF. The CDR3 bases are TGTGCCAGCAGCTTCCCAGGGGATTCACCCCTCCACTTT.

The genes are TRBV5-1 and TRBJ2-7; D not resolved. The CDR3 length is 15 residues. CDR1 is SGHRS and CDR2 is YFSETQ in the germline V gene. The germline V and J ends were trimmed by 0 bases and 2 bases, with 12 bases remaining between them. The CDR3 protein is CASSLASGGPYEQYF. DNA of the CDR3: TGCGCCAGCAGCTTGGCGTCTGGCGGTCCCTACGAGCAGTACTTC.

This chain links TRBV28 with TRBJ2-1, with 8 nucleotides matching TRBD1. CDR1 is MDHEN, CDR2 SYDVKM, per germline. V trimming: 2 bases; J trimming: 2 bases; junction bases outside the gene matches: 5. The CDR3 has 16 residues. The CDR3, as DNA: TGTGCCAGCAGTTTACGAGGACAGGGACCCTACAATGAGCAGTTCTTC. Protein: CASSLRGQGPYNEQFF.

This chain uses TRBV2 with TRBJ2-5; D may be TRBD1 (5 bases). The V gene lost 5 bases and the J gene lost 1 base, with 11 bases spanning the gap. CDR1 and CDR2 (germline): SNHLY, FYNNEI. The CDR3 is made up of 14 amino acids. The CDR3 here is CASSRTNPQETQYF. CDR3 nucleotide sequence: TGTGCCAGCAGTAGGACAAATCCCCAAGAGACCCAGTACTTC.

V gene TRBV3-1 (or the pseudogene TRBV3-2) combines with J gene TRBJ1-3; possibly TRBD1 for D (6 bases). The CDR3 is 14 amino acids. The V end was cut by 5 bases, the J end by 2 bases, with 10 bases between. The germline CDR1 and CDR2 sequences are LGHDT and YNNKEL (reference sequence). The CDR3 sequence: CASSSQGTGNTIYF. In DNA, the CDR3 is TGTGCCAGCAGCTCCCAGGGGACTGGAAACACCATATATTTT.

V gene TRBV5-4 combines with J gene TRBJ2-5, with unresolved D. The CDR3 length is 14 residues. Germline V gene lookup returns CDR1 SGHNT and CDR2 YYREEE (reference sequence). The ends were cut back, 2 bases at V and 1 base at J, with 9 bases in the middle. The CDR3 is CASSLAYSQETQYF. CDR3 DNA: TGTGCCAGCAGCTTAGCTTACAGCCAAGAGACCCAGTACTTC.

This chain links TRBV29-1 with TRBJ2-1; D remains ambiguous. The V end was cut by 5 bases, the J end by 6 bases, with 5 bases between. This CDR3 has 10 amino acids. Germline-derived CDR1 and CDR2 are SQVTM and ANQGSEA. The CDR3 sequence is CSVYSNEQFF. The DNA for the CDR3 is TGCAGCGTTTATTCCAATGAGCAGTTCTTC.

The rearrangement joins TRBV6-6 to TRBJ2-1; 8 nucleotides match TRBD1. Germline lookup yields CDR1 MNHNY and CDR2 SVGAGI (reference sequence). J gave up 7 bases and V 8 bases, and 13 bases lay outside the gene matches. The CDR3 spans 15 residues. CDR3 loop: CASGDAGQGKNEQFF. CDR3 in DNA: TGTGCCAGCGGAGACGCCGGACAGGGAAAGAATGAGCAGTTCTTC.